The next 15 T cell receptor beta chains were all read from a single sample in a study of tumor and adjacent non-tumor tissue in lung cancer. This sample's RNA came from whole unsorted tissue. A modified ARM-PCR protocol with three rounds of nested PCR amplified TCRbeta. TCRdb passed the multiplex PCR reads through MiXCR, listing each CDR3 protein once. In the table there are roughly 70,000 distinct CDR3 sequences, around 73% of which are singletons. The sequenced sample was lung tumor tissue. The receptors come from a man between 60 and 70 years old with non-small cell lung cancer.

Details on this clonotype: Compared with germline, one end of the junction differs, possibly owing to a read error. The J gene is TRBJ2-1, the V gene TRBV6-1; 8 nucleotides line up with TRBD2. Germline-derived CDR1 and CDR2 are MNHNS and SASEGT. The CDR3 is 14 amino acids. The CDR3: CACSSGSSYNDQFF. DNA for the CDR3: TGTGCCTGCTCCAGCGGGAGCTCCTACAATGATCAGTTCTTC.

Points on this clonotype: The conserved phenylalanine or tryptophan normally closing the CDR3 is absent here, so this likely arose from a read error. No DNA is shown, since the ends of the CDR3 on it are uncertain; the CDR3 is the one TCRdb lists. This chain uses TRBV28 with TRBJ2-7. Germline loops: CDR1 MDHEN, CDR2 SYDVKM. The CDR3 region is 13 residues in length, termini included. CDR3 residues: CASSFTNSYEHYL.

This clonotype was recorded many times. The rearrangement links TRBV6-2 or TRBV6-3 to TRBJ1-1, with D perhaps TRBD1 (6 bases). The CDR3 length is 12 residues. Germline loops: CDR1 MNHEY, CDR2 SVGEGT. The V end was cut by 5 bases, the J end by 5 bases, with 9 bases between. The CDR3 loop reads CASSTGMTEAFF. CDR3 in DNA: TGTGCCAGCAGTACAGGGATGACTGAAGCTTTCTTT.

The chain joins TRBV5-1 to TRBJ2-2; 12 bases agree with TRBD2. V trimming: 5 bases; J trimming: 5 bases; junction bases outside the gene matches: 10. The V gene's germline CDR1 is SGHRS and CDR2 YFSETQ. The CDR3 runs to 17 residues. Here the CDR3 DNA reads TGCGCCAGCAGACCTGGACTAGCGGGATTTAGGACCGGGGAGCTGTTTTTT. It encodes CASRPGLAGFRTGELFF.

With respect to this clonotype: It is likely a read error, because the conserved phenylalanine at the end of the CDR3 is missing. The DNA is left out, because the CDR3 cannot be placed on it with certainty; the CDR3 is given as TCRdb lists it. The chain uses TRBV6-6 and TRBJ2-7; the table gives TRBD2 as D, unverified against the DNA. A total of 18 residues make up the CDR3, ends included. Germline-derived CDR1 and CDR2 are MNHNY and SVGAGI (reference sequence). The CDR3 loop reads CASSYGEIRGGLSYEQYL.

This chain joins TRBV20-1 and TRBJ2-1; 11 bases map to TRBD2. CDR1 and CDR2 from the germline V gene are DFQATT and SNEGSKA (reference sequence). With V trimmed by 5 bases and J by 9 bases, 21 bases remained unmatched. The CDR3 loop spans 18 amino acids. Here the CDR3 reads CSAVSPLGLSGRAFEQFF. The CDR3 nucleotides read TGCAGTGCTGTTTCACCCCTCGGACTTAGCGGGAGGGCTTTTGAGCAGTTCTTC.

A word on this clonotype: A junction boundary mismatches the germline segment, possibly from a read error. The chain has TRBV20-1 and TRBJ2-1; 10 bases are a match to TRBD2. The CDR3 totals 18 residues. CDR1 and CDR2 from the germline V gene are DFQATT and SNEGSKA (reference sequence). CDR3 DNA: TGTAGTGCTGACCCACGGAGGACTAGCGGAGAACTTTACAATGCGCAGTTCTTC. It translates to CSADPRRTSGELYNAQFF.

For this clonotype: The junction and the germline gene differ at one end; a read error may be behind it. The chain uses TRBV6-7 and TRBJ2-3, with TRBD2 matching 10 bases. TRBV6-7 is an ORF, with its function uncertain. This CDR3 is built from 16 residues. CDR3 sequence: CASSYTSGRVADTQYF. In DNA, the CDR3 is TGTGCAAGCAGTTATACGAGCGGGAGGGTAGCAGATACGCAGTATTTT.

This clonotype has more than one count but fewer than ten. At one boundary the junction diverges from the germline segment, which might be a read error. The chain combines TRBV11-3 with TRBJ2-2; no definite D call. Germline V lookup: CDR1 SGHNT, CDR2 YENEEA. The CDR3 loop spans 14 amino acids. The CDR3 reads CASSLDADTEEPFF. CDR3 nucleotides: TGTGCCAGCAGCTTAGATGCCGATACCGAGGAGCCGTTTTTT. The whole variable domain, filled in from reference TRBV11-3 and TRBJ2-2, reads EAGVVQSPRYKIIEKKQPVAFWCNPISGHNTLYWYLQNLGQGPELLIRYENEEAVDDSQLPKDRFSAERLKGVDSTLKIQPAELGDSAVYLCASSLDADTEEPFFGEGSRLTVL.

Points on this clonotype: At one end, the junction sequence differs from germline, possibly due to a read error. The rearrangement links TRBV12-3 or TRBV12-4 to TRBJ2-7; D possibly matches TRBD1 or TRBD2 (5 bases each). The CDR3 runs 14 residues. The DNA for the CDR3 is TGTGCCAGCAGTCAGCGGACAAGGTTTTACGAGCAATACTTC. Encoded protein: CASSQRTRFYEQYF.

Concerning this clonotype itself: One junction end disagrees with the germline gene, perhaps due to a read error. The rearrangement links TRBV6-6 to TRBJ2-1; maybe TRBD1 (6 bases). CDR3 length: 17 amino acids. Germline lookup yields CDR1 MNHNY and CDR2 SVGAGI (reference sequence). The CDR3, as DNA: TGTGCCAACAGTACTCCCTCTGACAGGAGGAACTACATTGAGCAGTTCTTC. Its protein is CANSTPSDRRNYIEQFF.

Comments on this clonotype: One end of the junction does not line up with germline, which may come from a read error. V gene TRBV5-4 combines with J gene TRBJ1-1; D ambiguous. From germline, CDR1 is SGHNT and CDR2 YYREEE (reference sequence). The CDR3 loop spans 14 amino acids. The CDR3 here is CASILVDLNTEAFF. The CDR3 region has the DNA TGTGCCAGCATCTTGGTCGATTTGAACACTGAAGCTTTCTTT. The variable domain in full, completed from reference TRBV5-4 and TRBJ1-1, reads ETGVTQSPTHLIKTRGQQVTLRCSSQSGHNTVSWYQQALGQGPQFIFQYYREEENGRGNFPPRFSGLQFPNYSSELNVNALELDDSALYLCASILVDLNTEAFFGQGTRLTVV.

Concerning this clonotype itself: A much more abundant neighbour one base away suggests this may be a read error. The V and J genes are TRBV14 and TRBJ1-6; unclear D gene. The CDR3 covers 15 residues. Germline V gives CDR1 SGHDN, CDR2 FVKESK. The CDR3 sequence is CVSSQDLQDNSPLHF. The CDR3 DNA is TGTGTCAGCAGCCAAGATCTCCAGGATAATTCACCCCTCCACTTT.

This clonotype was recorded a few times. This may stem from a read error, because a much larger clone lies one nucleotide away. The chain joins TRBV28 to TRBJ2-7; TRBD1 aligns across 8 bases. The CDR3 consists of 15 residues. Germline V gene data show CDR1 as MDHEN and CDR2 as SYDVKM. V was clipped by 10 bases and J by 4 bases; unmatched bases: 15. CDR3 in DNA: TGTGCCAACACGTTCTCAGGGGGCGAATGGTACGAGCAGTACTTC. Translating gives CANTFSGGEWYEQYF.

The CDR3, as DNA: TGTGCCAACGCCTCACCGTGGGGAGAGACCCAGTACTTC. It translates to CANASPWGETQYF. The rearrangement links TRBV6-2 or TRBV6-3 to TRBJ2-5, with D uncertain. There are 13 residues in the CDR3. Deletions cut 10 bases from V and 4 bases from J, with 16 bases between. Germline loops: CDR1 MNHEY, CDR2 SVGEGT.